The sequence of this T cell receptor beta chain was determined in a study of blood T cells in healthy people across ages. It was with a sample-barcoded 5' primer and a J-beta primer mix that a second PCR of roughly 7 to 11 cycles was run. TCRdb redid the calling of the 5' RACE reads with MiXCR, one entry per CDR3 protein. Of 1 million or so distinct CDR3 sequences in the sample, less than 25% were seen once. For this clonotype: What it binds is unknown.

Points from the study as a whole: When one million T cells were used, diversity estimates were thought to be underestimates.

Looked up from germline, CDR1 is SGHTA and CDR2 is FQGNSA. The CDR3 loop spans 15 amino acids. V dropped 6 bases and J dropped 6 bases, with 21 bases sitting between them. These data also formed part of another study, on T cells of mothers and their children. From that study: Over 8 million TCR beta CDR3 reads were obtained from each mother, and 2.5 million to 3.5 million from each child.

This receptor was identified in a girl aged 2 to 10 in good health. V and J are TRBV7-2 and TRBJ2-7; possible D gene TRBD1, 6 bases. The specimen sequenced was blood. Here the CDR3 reads CASRGRQGCCGEQYF. CDR3 DNA sequence: TGTGCCAGCAGAGGCCGTCAGGGGTGTTGCGGCGAGCAGTACTTC.